One sample yielded the 17 T cell receptor beta chains listed below, sequenced in a study of T cell responses to AZD1222 COVID-19 vaccine. Clones were sequenced by immunoSEQ multiplex PCR, and TCRdb holds only the in-frame ones, with some missing. The sample contains some 280,000 clones, almost 95% of which appear only once. The sequencing here drew on peripheral blood, taken 28 days after the second AZD1222 dose. The source is an adult who received the AZD1222 COVID-19 vaccine.

J is TRBJ2-7 and V is TRBV6-5; D is perhaps TRBD1 (6 bases). V lost 5 bases, J lost 5 bases, and 13 bases lay in between. CDR1 and CDR2 (germline): MNHEY, SVGAGI. The CDR3 has 13 residues. The CDR3 DNA reads TGTGCCAGCAGTCAACAGGGTTGGGACGAGCAGTACTTC. Protein sequence: CASSQQGWDEQYF.

The rearrangement joins TRBV19 to TRBJ2-7; the D is unclear. CDR3 length equals 13 residues. Germline V gene lookup returns CDR1 LNHDA and CDR2 SQIVND (reference sequence). The germline V and J ends were trimmed by 5 bases and 6 bases, with 14 bases remaining between them. The CDR3 DNA reads as TGTGCCAGTAGTGTATCCGAATGGGGCGAGCAGTACTTC. Protein: CASSVSEWGEQYF.

This clone has only one observation. Written as DNA, the CDR3 is TGCGCCAGCAGCCTAGCGGGACAAGACACCGGGGAGCTGTTTTTT. Translating gives CASSLAGQDTGELFF. The rearrangement uses TRBV4-3 and TRBJ2-2; 8 bases are a match to TRBD2. The V and J ends lost 4 bases and 3 bases, in that order; junction bases with no gene match: 4. The CDR3 spans 15 residues. The germline CDR1 and CDR2 sequences are LGHNA and YSLEER.

V and J are TRBV14 and TRBJ1-3; D gene unclear. The CDR3 has 15 amino acids. The germline CDR1 and CDR2 sequences are SGHDN and FVKESK. The germline V and J ends were trimmed by 5 bases and 0 bases, with 11 bases remaining between them. The CDR3: CASSLPGGSGNTIYF. The CDR3, as DNA: TGTGCCAGCAGCTTACCCGGAGGCTCTGGAAACACCATATATTTT.

V gene TRBV9 combines with J gene TRBJ2-1; TRBD2 matches 9 bases. The CDR3 length is 15 residues. Germline loops: CDR1 SGDLS, CDR2 YYNGEE. Trimming took 3 bases from V and 4 from J; bases not matched to a gene: 5. CDR3 protein: CASSALAGVYNEQFF. The CDR3 DNA sequence: TGTGCCAGCAGCGCCTTAGCGGGGGTTTACAATGAGCAGTTCTTC.

The chain couples TRBV6-5 to TRBJ1-5; D is unresolved. This CDR3 has 13 residues. With 4 bases removed from V and 7 bases from J, the gap between germline ends came to 11 bases. Germline values: CDR1 MNHEY, CDR2 SVGAGI. Written as DNA, the CDR3 is TGTGCCAGCAGTTCGGGCAGGACGCAGCCCCAGCATTTT. Translated: CASSSGRTQPQHF.

The genes are TRBV5-1 and TRBJ2-3; 10 bases fit TRBD2. Germline CDR1 reads SGHRS; CDR2 reads YFSETQ. This CDR3 has 14 amino acids. V lost 3 bases, J lost 3 bases, and 1 base stayed unmatched. The CDR3 protein is CASSYSGRTDTQYF. The CDR3 DNA is TGCGCCAGCAGCTATAGCGGGAGGACAGATACGCAGTATTTT.

The V call is TRBV19, the J call TRBJ1-3, with a possible D match to TRBD1 (5 bases). This CDR3 comprises 18 residues. With 2 bases removed from V and 2 bases from J, the gap between germline ends came to 19 bases. Germline V CDR1 and CDR2: LNHDA, SQIVND (reference sequence). The DNA for the CDR3 is TGTGCCAGTAGTATACCGCCGGGCAGGGAAACTACTGGAAACACCATATATTTT. Protein product: CASSIPPGRETTGNTIYF.

In this sample, this clone turned up once. The chain carries TRBV11-1 and TRBJ1-6; D is uncertain. The CDR3 runs 14 residues. Germline V CDR1 and CDR2: SGHAT, FQDESV (reference sequence). The ends were cut back, 5 bases at V and 4 bases at J, with 9 bases in the middle. CDR3 region: CASSEVRYNSPLHF. CDR3 in DNA: TGTGCCAGCAGCGAAGTCCGGTATAATTCACCCCTCCACTTT.

This chain uses TRBV24-1 with TRBJ1-2; 7 nucleotides match TRBD1. There are 13 residues in the CDR3. The V segment lost 2 bases and the J segment 6 bases; nucleotides outside the gene matches: 2. Per germline, CDR1 KGHDR and CDR2 SFDVKD. The CDR3 protein is CATSDYDRDGYTF. The CDR3 DNA sequence: TGTGCCACCAGTGATTATGACAGGGATGGCTACACCTTC.

The V gene is TRBV5-4, the J gene TRBJ2-7; D possibly corresponds to TRBD1 (5 bases). The germline V gene encodes CDR1 SGHNT and CDR2 YYREEE (reference sequence). V dropped 4 bases and J dropped 3 bases, with 17 bases sitting between them. This CDR3 has 15 amino acids. CDR3 in amino acids: CASSPQGMAYYEQYF. In DNA form, the CDR3 reads TGTGCCAGCAGCCCCCAGGGTATGGCCTACTACGAGCAGTACTTC.

The V call is TRBV4-1, the J call TRBJ1-5, with 11 bases that match TRBD1. V lost 0 bases, J lost 5 bases, and 12 bases stayed unmatched. Germline values: CDR1 MGHRA, CDR2 YSYEKL. The CDR3 covers 19 residues. CDR3 bases: TGCGCCAGCAGCCAAGATTCGGACAGGGGGCAGGGGTGGGATCAGCCCCAGCATTTT. It encodes CASSQDSDRGQGWDQPQHF.

The V call is TRBV14, the J call TRBJ2-7; TRBD1 might be the D (5 bases). The CDR3 contains 15 residues. V shed 1 base and J shed 3 bases, with 13 bases lying between them. Per the germline V gene, CDR1 is SGHDN and CDR2 is FVKESK. CDR3 sequence (DNA): TGTGCCAGCAGCCAAGTGGGGCTAGTTGGCTACGAGCAGTACTTC. This sequence encodes CASSQVGLVGYEQYF. The complete variable domain, with remaining parts taken from reference TRBV14 and TRBJ2-7, reads EAGVTQFPSHSVIEKGQTVTLRCDPISGHDNLYWYRRVMGKEIKFLLHFVKESKQDESGMPNNRFLAERTGGTYSTLKVQPAELEDSGVYFCASSQVGLVGYEQYFGPGTRLTVT.

V is TRBV19 and J is TRBJ2-7, with TRBD2 matching 9 bases. Per the germline V gene, CDR1 is LNHDA and CDR2 is SQIVND (reference sequence). The CDR3 totals 15 residues. V lost 6 bases and J lost 0; bases outside the gene matches: 6. The CDR3 region is CASSLAGRPSYEQYF. The CDR3 DNA reads TGTGCCAGTAGCCTAGCGGGACGGCCCTCCTACGAGCAGTACTTC.

The chain uses TRBV25-1 and TRBJ1-1, with D possibly matching TRBD1 (5 bases). The V end lost 5 bases, the J end lost 1 base, and 8 bases lay between the germline ends. The CDR3 is 13 residues long. CDR1 MGHDK and CDR2 SYGVNS come from the germline V gene. The CDR3 nucleotides are TGTGCCAGCAGTCTTACAGGGAACACTGAAGCTTTCTTT. Translation gives CASSLTGNTEAFF.

CDR3 coding DNA: TGCGCCAGCAGCCTTGCGACAGGGCAGAATGAGCAGTTCTTC. This gives the protein CASSLATGQNEQFF. The rearrangement uses TRBV5-1 and TRBJ2-1; 7 bases are a match to TRBD1. The CDR3 runs to 14 residues. CDR1 and CDR2 (germline): SGHRS, YFSETQ. V lost 4 bases and J lost 7; bases outside the gene matches: 8.

This clone was seen a few times. The gene calls are TRBV28 and TRBJ2-1; D may be TRBD2 (6 bases). V was clipped by 6 bases and J by 4 bases, with 16 bases between them. Germline loops: CDR1 MDHEN, CDR2 SYDVKM. CDR3 length: 15 amino acids. The CDR3: CASRFRGTGYNEQFF. The DNA for the CDR3 is TGTGCCAGCAGGTTCCGGGGGACCGGTTACAATGAGCAGTTCTTC.